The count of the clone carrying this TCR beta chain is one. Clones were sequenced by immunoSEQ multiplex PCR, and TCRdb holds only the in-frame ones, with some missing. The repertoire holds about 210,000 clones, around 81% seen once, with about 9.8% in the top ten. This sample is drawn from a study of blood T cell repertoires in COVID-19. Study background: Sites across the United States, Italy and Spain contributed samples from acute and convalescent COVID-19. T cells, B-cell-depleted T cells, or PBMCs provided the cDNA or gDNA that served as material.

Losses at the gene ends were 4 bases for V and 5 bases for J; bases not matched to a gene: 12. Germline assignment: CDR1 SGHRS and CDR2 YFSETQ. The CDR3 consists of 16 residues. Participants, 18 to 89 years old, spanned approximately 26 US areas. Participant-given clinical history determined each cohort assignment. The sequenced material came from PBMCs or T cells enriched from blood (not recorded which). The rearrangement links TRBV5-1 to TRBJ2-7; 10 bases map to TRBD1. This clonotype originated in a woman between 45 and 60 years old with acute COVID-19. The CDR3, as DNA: TGCGCCAGCAGCATAGGAACCGGGACAGGGGTGAACGAGCAGTACTTC. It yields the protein CASSIGTGTGVNEQYF.